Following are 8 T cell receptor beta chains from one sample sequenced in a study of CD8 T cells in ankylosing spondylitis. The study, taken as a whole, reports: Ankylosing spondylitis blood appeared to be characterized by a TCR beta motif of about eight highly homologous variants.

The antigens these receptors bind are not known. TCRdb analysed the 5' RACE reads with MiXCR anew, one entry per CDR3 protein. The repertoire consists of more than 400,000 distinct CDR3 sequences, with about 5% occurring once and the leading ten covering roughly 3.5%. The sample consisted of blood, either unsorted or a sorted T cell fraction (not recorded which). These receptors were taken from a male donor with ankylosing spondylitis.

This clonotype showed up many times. CDR3 protein: CSLVAFNEQFF. CDR3 nucleotides: TGCAGCCTTGTGGCTTTTAATGAGCAGTTCTTC. The chain links TRBV29-1 to TRBJ2-1; D gene unclear. Germline V gene data show CDR1 as SQVTM and CDR2 as ANQGSEA. This CDR3 region has 11 residues. Trimming shortened V by 8 bases and J by 7 bases, and 12 bases separated the two germline ends.

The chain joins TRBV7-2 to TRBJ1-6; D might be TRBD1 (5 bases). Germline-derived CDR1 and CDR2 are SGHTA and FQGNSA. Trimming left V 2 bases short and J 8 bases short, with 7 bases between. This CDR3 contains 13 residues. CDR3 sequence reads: CASSLTGYSPLHF. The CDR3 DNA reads TGTGCCAGCAGCTTAACAGGCTATTCACCCCTCCACTTT.

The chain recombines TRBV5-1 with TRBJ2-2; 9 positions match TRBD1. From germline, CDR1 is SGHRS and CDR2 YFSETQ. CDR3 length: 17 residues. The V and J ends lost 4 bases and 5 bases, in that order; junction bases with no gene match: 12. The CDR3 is CASSLGQGGLETGELFF. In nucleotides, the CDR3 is TGCGCCAGCAGCCTGGGACAGGGAGGTCTGGAAACCGGGGAGCTGTTTTTT. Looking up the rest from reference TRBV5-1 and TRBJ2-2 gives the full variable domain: KAGVTQTPRYLIKTRGQQVTLSCSPISGHRSVSWYQQTPGQGLQFLFEYFSETQRNKGNFPGRFSGRQFSNSRSEMNVSTLELGDSALYLCASSLGQGGLETGELFFGEGSRLTVL.

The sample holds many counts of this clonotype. This CDR3 is CASSVGNGRAETQYF. The CDR3 nucleotides are TGTGCCAGCAGCGTAGGTAACGGGAGGGCCGAGACCCAGTACTTC. This chain joins TRBV9 and TRBJ2-5; 8 positions match TRBD2. The CDR3 length is 15 residues. V was clipped by 0 bases and J by 5 bases; unmatched bases: 6. Germline V CDR1 and CDR2: SGDLS, YYNGEE.

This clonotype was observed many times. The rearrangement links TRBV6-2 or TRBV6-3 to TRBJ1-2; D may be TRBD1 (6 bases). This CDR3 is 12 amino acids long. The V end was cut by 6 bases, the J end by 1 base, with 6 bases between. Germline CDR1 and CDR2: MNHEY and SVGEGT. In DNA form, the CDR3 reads TGTGCCAGCAGGGACAGTAACTATGGCTACACCTTC. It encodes CASRDSNYGYTF.

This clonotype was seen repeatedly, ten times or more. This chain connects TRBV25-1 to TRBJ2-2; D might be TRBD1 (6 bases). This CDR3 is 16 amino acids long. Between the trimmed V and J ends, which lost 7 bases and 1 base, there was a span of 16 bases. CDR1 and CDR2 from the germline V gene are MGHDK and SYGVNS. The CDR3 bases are TGTGCCAGCAACGACGGCGGCAGGGGGAACACCGGGGAGCTGTTTTTT. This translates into CASNDGGRGNTGELFF.

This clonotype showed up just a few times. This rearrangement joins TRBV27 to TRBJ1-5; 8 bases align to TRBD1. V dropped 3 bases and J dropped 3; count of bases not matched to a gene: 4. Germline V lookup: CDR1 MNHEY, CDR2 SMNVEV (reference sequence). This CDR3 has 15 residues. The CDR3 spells CASSLSGGPNQPQHF. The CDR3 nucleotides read TGTGCCAGCAGTTTGTCAGGGGGCCCCAATCAGCCCCAGCATTTT.

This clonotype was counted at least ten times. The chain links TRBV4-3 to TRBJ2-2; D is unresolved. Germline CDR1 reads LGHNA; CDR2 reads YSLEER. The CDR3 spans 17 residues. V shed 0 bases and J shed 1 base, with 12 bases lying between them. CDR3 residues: CASSQDGRPGNTGELFF. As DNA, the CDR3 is TGCGCCAGCAGCCAAGATGGTCGCCCGGGGAACACCGGGGAGCTGTTTTTT.